A selection of T cell receptor beta chains follows, all from one sample in a study of CD8 T cells in ankylosing spondylitis. MiXCR, run by TCRdb on the 5' RACE reads, gives a single entry per CDR3 protein. The sample consists of around 130,000 distinct CDR3 sequences, over 6% of them appearing once. Sequenced sample: blood, either unsorted or a sorted T cell fraction (not recorded which). The receptors derive from a male donor with ankylosing spondylitis or in good health (not recorded which). CDR3s leave out the opening cysteine and the closing phenylalanine or tryptophan.

J gene,V gene,CDR3 protein
TRBJ2-7,TRBV13,ASSPRDRAYEQY
TRBJ1-3,TRBV5-1,ASSLDTRGAGNTIY
TRBJ2-1,TRBV25-1,ASRGLGSVNEQF
TRBJ2-2,TRBV20-1,SARDIDRGPTGELF
TRBJ2-5,TRBV12-3/TRBV12-4,ASSLGQGATQY
TRBJ2-2,TRBV3-1,ASSQMRRGPLNTGELF
TRBJ1-4,TRBV7-3,ASSLWDNYEKLF
TRBJ2-1,TRBV21-1,ASSKPTDRAPEIEQF
TRBJ2-1,TRBV11-2,ASSLLGGQQF
TRBJ2-5,TRBV5-1,ASTPQSGVQETQY
TRBJ2-3,TRBV20-1,SARDAGITDTQY
TRBJ2-5,TRBV5-1,ASSLVGQGKETQY
TRBJ2-3,TRBV7-6,ASSRGPDTQY
TRBJ2-5,TRBV18,ASSPRAEETQY
TRBJ2-7,TRBV29-1,SVLGRLTYEQY
TRBJ2-7,TRBV7-9,ASSRAGVLSEQY
TRBJ2-3,TRBV6-2/TRBV6-3,ASSYPSRVAALTDTQY
TRBJ2-7,TRBV2,ASRFLWAGLSYEQY